This T cell receptor (beta chain) came from a study of cytomegalovirus exposure and HLA in healthy donors. Whole-study findings and limits: Rarity marked most TCR sequences, yet some public TCRs occurred in many donors. CMV antigen specificity of a few CMV-associated chains was confirmed in vitro. Relative to the approximately 700-donor mean, N-insertions were reportedly fewer in an Asian-associated ancestry cluster in a later analysis.

V shed 6 bases, J shed 4 bases, and the junction held 3 bases outside the gene matches. Germline V gene sequence: CDR1 ENHRY, CDR2 SYGVKD. The CDR3 spans 14 residues. At collection, donors were nominally healthy, but unrecorded immune exposures were probable. As for this clone: The antigen is unknown.

Amplification used 60 Vbeta primers and 13 Jbeta primers. TCRdb keeps only in-frame clones here, not all; method: immunoSEQ multiplex PCR. Of about 91,000 clones detected, around nine tenths appear once; the ten largest clones hold around a tenth. This clonotype was obtained from a man aged 25-45 years in good health and CMV-seropositive. Sequencing was done on a sample of PBMCs. V usage is TRBV10-3 and J usage is TRBJ2-1; 10 bases are a match to TRBD2. CDR3 in amino acids: CAIRTSGPYNEQFF. The CDR3 DNA is TGTGCCATCAGGACTAGCGGGCCTTACAATGAGCAGTTCTTC.